This T cell receptor (beta chain) was sequenced during a study of blood T cells in healthy people across ages. Study-level results: Per million T cells, TCR beta diversity dropped about linearly as age rose.

Whenever a sample was processed, at least 6 million PBMCs were isolated. A J-beta primer mix and a sample-barcoded 5' primer were used in a second PCR of roughly 6 to 12 cycles. MiXCR was run by TCRdb on the 5' RACE reads, yielding one entry per CDR3 protein. The sample shows 1.5 million to 2 million distinct CDR3 sequences, just under 50% of them seen only once. Comment on this clonotype: The antigen remains undetermined.

Germline-derived CDR1 and CDR2 are MNHEY and SMNVEV (reference sequence). The CDR3 contains 13 residues. V shed 2 bases and J shed 9 bases, with 12 bases lying between them. This receptor was obtained from a woman aged 40 to 50 in good health. Sequenced material: blood. J is TRBJ2-3 and V is TRBV27, with D possibly called TRBD1 or TRBD2 (6 bases each). CDR3 amino acids: CASSLQGRSTQYF. In DNA, the CDR3 is TGTGCCAGCAGTTTACAGGGGAGGTCGACGCAGTATTTT.